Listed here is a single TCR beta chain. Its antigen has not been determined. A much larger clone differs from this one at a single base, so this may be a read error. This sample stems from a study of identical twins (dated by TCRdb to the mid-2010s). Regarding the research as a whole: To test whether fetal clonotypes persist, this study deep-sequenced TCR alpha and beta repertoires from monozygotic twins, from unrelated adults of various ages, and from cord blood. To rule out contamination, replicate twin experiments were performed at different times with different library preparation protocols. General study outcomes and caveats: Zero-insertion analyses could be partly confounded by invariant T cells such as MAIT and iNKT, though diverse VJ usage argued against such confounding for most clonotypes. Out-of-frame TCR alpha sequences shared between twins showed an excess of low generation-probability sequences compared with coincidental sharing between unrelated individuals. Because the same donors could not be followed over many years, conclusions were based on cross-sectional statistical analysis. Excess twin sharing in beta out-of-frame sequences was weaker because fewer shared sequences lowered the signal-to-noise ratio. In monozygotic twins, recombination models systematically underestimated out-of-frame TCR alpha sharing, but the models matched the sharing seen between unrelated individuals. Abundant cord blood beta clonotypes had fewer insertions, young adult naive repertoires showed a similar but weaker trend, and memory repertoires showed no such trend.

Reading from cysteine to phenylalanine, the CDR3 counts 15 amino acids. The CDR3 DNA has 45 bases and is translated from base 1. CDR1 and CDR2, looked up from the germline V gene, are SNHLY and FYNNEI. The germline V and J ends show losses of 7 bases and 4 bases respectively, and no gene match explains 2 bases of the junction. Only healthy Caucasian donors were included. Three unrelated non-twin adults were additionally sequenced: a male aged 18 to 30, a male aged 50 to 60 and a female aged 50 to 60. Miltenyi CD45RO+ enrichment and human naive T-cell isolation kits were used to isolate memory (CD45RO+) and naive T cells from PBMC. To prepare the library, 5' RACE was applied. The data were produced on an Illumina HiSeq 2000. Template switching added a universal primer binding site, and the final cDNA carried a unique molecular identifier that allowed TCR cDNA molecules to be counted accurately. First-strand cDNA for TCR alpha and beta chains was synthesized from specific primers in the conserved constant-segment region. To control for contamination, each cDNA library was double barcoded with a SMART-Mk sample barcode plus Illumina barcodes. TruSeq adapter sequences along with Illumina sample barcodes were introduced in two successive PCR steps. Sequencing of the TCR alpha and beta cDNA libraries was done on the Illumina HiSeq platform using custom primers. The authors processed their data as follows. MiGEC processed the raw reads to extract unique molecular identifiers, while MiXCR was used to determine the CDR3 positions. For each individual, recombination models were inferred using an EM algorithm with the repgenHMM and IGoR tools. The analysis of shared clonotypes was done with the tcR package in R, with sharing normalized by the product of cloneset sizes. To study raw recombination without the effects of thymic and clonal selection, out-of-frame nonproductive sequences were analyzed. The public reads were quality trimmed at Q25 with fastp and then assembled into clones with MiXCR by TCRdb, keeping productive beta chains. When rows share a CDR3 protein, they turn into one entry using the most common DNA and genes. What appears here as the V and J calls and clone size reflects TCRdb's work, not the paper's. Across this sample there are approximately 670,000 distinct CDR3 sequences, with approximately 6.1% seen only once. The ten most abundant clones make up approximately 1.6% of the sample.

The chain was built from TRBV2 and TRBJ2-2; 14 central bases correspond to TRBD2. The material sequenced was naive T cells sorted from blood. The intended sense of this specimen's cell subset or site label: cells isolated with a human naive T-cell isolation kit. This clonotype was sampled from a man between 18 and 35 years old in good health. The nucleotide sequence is TGTGCCAGCACTGGGACTAGCGGGAGCACCGGGGAGCTGTTTTTT. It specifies CASTGTSGSTGELFF. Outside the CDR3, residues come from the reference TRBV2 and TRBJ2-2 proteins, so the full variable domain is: EPEVTQTPSHQVTQMGQEVILRCVPISNHLYFYWYRQILGQKVEFLVSFYNNEISEKSEIFDDQFSVERPDGSNFTLKIRSTKLEDSAMYFCASTGTSGSTGELFFGEGSRLTVL.